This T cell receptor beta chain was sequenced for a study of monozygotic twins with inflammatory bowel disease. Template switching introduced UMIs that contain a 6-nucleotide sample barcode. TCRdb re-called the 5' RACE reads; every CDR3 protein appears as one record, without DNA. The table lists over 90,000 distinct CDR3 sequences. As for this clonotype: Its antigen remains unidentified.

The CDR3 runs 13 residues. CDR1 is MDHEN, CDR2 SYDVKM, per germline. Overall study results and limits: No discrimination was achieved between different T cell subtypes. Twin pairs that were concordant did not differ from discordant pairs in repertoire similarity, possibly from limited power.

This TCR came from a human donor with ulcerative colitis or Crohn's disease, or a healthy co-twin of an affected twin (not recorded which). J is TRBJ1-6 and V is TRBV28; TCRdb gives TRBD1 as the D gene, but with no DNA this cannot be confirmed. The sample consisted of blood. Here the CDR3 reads CASSLDSYSPLHF.